Here is one T cell receptor (beta chain) with its context. This sample stems from a study of blood T cell repertoires in COVID-19. Looking at the study overall: Spain, Italy and the United States supplied samples that represented acute and convalescent COVID-19. PBMCs, B-cell-depleted T cells, or T cells were the source of the cDNA or gDNA that made up the material.

Authors' methods: Estimates of nucleated cell counts were drawn from the amplification of reference gene primers. Generated by immunoSEQ multiplex PCR, the TCRdb table keeps only in-frame clones and is missing some. V, J and clone size were drawn from that table, and D and trimming were deduced from the DNA. Of fewer than 110,000 clones in the sample, approximately 81% were seen once. The germline gives CDR1 ENHRY, CDR2 SYGVKD. The CDR3 sequence is 16 residues long. V lost 6 bases and J lost 4; bases outside the gene matches: 13. The rearrangement uses TRBV10-3 and TRBJ2-5; 8 nucleotides line up with TRBD2. The source is a human donor in a cohort sampled during active COVID-19. Sequenced input: peripheral blood. The CDR3 coding sequence is TGTGCCATCAGCGAAAATTTCGGGAGGGGAGTAGAGACCCAGTACTTC. It encodes CAISENFGRGVETQYF.